The present T cell receptor beta chain was sequenced within a study of blood T cell repertoires in COVID-19. TCRdb's copy holds only in-frame clones and misses some; the assay was immunoSEQ multiplex PCR. The sample includes about 80,000 clones, around 91% seen only once; the top ten take under 2.5%. The CDR3 loop spans 15 amino acids. Unmatched junction bases numbered 9, after V lost 2 bases and J lost 5 bases. CDR1 and CDR2 (germline): SGHTS, YDEGEE. Input material: peripheral blood. This receptor was taken from a woman aged 50 to 65 in a cohort sampled during active COVID-19. V usage is TRBV5-8 and J usage is TRBJ2-5, with 7 bases lining up with TRBD1. The CDR3 DNA reads as TGTGCCAGCAGCTTTCTACAGGGGAGAAAGGAGACCCAGTACTTC. Protein: CASSFLQGRKETQYF.